This T cell receptor (beta chain) is from a study of regulatory T cells in long-lasting Graves disease. Notes on the study in general: Peripheral blood alone, not thyroid tissue, underwent study.

Building the TCR beta libraries relied on iRepertoire HTBI primers, and CDR3 regions underwent Arm-PCR. As handled by the study authors: Samples revealed 62 TRBV and approximately 15 TRBJ segments. TCRdb re-derived calls from the multiplex PCR reads in MiXCR, one entry per CDR3 protein. It is TCRdb's table, rather than the study itself, that gives the V and J calls and clone size. The sample carries over 450,000 distinct CDR3 sequences, 20% to 25% recorded once. This clonotype was seen repeatedly, ten times or more. What it binds is not known. The time point is: persistent/refractory GD, antithyroid drugs over 5 years with positive TRAb. The TCR library used RNA extracted from PBMCs. The sample was peripheral blood mononuclear cells (PBMCs), taken when the disease was refractory, from a patient treated with antithyroid drugs. The TCR originated in a female donor with Graves disease.

The DNA for the CDR3 is TGTGCCAGCAGTTTTCCGGGTTCCTACACCTTC. Translation: CASSFPGSYTF. The V gene is TRBV12-3 or TRBV12-4, the J gene TRBJ1-2; no clear D gene. This CDR3 contains 11 residues. Trimming shortened V by 3 bases and J by 10 bases, and 9 bases separated the two germline ends.